The 8 T cell receptor beta chains below all came from one sample that was sequenced in a study of cytomegalovirus exposure and HLA in healthy donors. The PCR contained 60 Vbeta and 13 Jbeta primers. Clones were sequenced by immunoSEQ multiplex PCR, and TCRdb holds only the in-frame ones, with some missing. The sample holds about 160,000 clones, around four fifths seen once. Material: PBMCs. All receptors come from a woman aged 18-29 years in good health and CMV-seronegative.

This CDR3 reads CASSALNSGFTEAFF. CDR3 coding DNA: TGCGCCAGCAGTGCTCTGAACTCAGGGTTCACTGAAGCTTTCTTT. This sequence joins TRBV10-1 and TRBJ1-1; D might be TRBD1 (5 bases). The germline CDR1 and CDR2 sequences are WNHNN and SYGVQD (reference sequence). The V and J ends lost 4 bases and 4 bases respectively, with 16 bases between them. CDR3 length: 15 residues.

The V and J genes are TRBV27 and TRBJ2-3, with TRBD1 matching 8 bases. The CDR3 loop spans 15 amino acids. Germline V gene sequence: CDR1 MNHEY, CDR2 SMNVEV (reference sequence). V lost 6 bases to trimming and J lost 2 bases; unmatched junction nucleotides: 7. As DNA, the CDR3 is TGTGCCAGCAGCGCAGGGGGCTACTACACAGATACGCAGTATTTT. Translating it yields CASSAGGYYTDTQYF.

With respect to this clone: This sample includes further DNA sequences coding for the same CDR3. The J gene is TRBJ2-7, the V gene TRBV5-4, with D tentatively TRBD2 (6 bases). There are 16 residues in the CDR3. V gave up 4 bases and J gave up 0 bases, with 17 bases separating them. Germline V lookup: CDR1 SGHNT, CDR2 YYREEE (reference sequence). DNA for the CDR3: TGTGCCAGCAGCCCCAGTCCGTCCGGGAGCTCCTACGAGCAGTACTTC. This translates into CASSPSPSGSSYEQYF.

The chain couples TRBV18 to TRBJ2-5; D is possibly TRBD2 (6 bases). CDR1 and CDR2 (germline): KGHSH, LQKENI. V dropped 2 bases and J dropped 3 bases, with 10 bases sitting between them. The CDR3 runs 14 residues. The CDR3 DNA reads as TGTGCCAGCTCACCAGAACTAGCCGAAGAGACCCAGTACTTC. Translation: CASSPELAEETQYF.

The rearrangement links TRBV10-3 to TRBJ2-5, with TRBD1 identical over 8 bases. The J call is in doubt because the DNA end fits TRBJ2-7 better. CDR1 is ENHRY and CDR2 is SYGVKD in the germline V gene. This CDR3 contains 13 residues. DNA of the CDR3: TGTGCCATCAGTGGGCAGGGGGCATACGAGCAGTACTTC. Amino acids: CAISGQGAYEQYF.

The chain uses TRBV6-1 and TRBJ1-2, with a possible D match to TRBD1 (5 bases). Trimming stripped 4 bases from V and 4 bases from J, with 10 bases between. This CDR3 comprises 13 residues. Germline CDR1 MNHNS, CDR2 SASEGT. DNA of the CDR3: TGTGCCAGCAGTGCAGACAGCCCCTATGGCTACACCTTC. It yields the protein CASSADSPYGYTF.

CDR3 sequence reads: CASSSRQGRARTEAFF. CDR3 nucleotide sequence: TGTGCCAGTAGTTCCCGACAGGGGAGGGCTCGGACTGAAGCTTTCTTT. This sequence joins TRBV19 and TRBJ1-1, with 8 bases matching TRBD1. Germline CDR1 reads LNHDA; CDR2 reads SQIVND (reference sequence). The length of the CDR3 is 16 residues. The J segment lost 5 bases and the V segment lost 5 bases, leaving 13 bases of the junction unmatched. Together with reference TRBV19 and TRBJ1-1, the CDR3 gives the full variable domain: DGGITQSPKYLFRKEGQNVTLSCEQNLNHDAMYWYRQDPGQGLRLIYYSQIVNDFQKGDIAEGYSVSREKKESFPLTVTSAQKNPTAFYLCASSSRQGRARTEAFFGQGTRLTVV.

This clone was observed once. The chain joins TRBV19 to TRBJ2-7, with 9 bases identical to TRBD1. This CDR3 is 15 amino acids long. Germline lookup yields CDR1 LNHDA and CDR2 SQIVND (reference sequence). J lost 5 bases, V lost 3 bases, and 8 bases had no gene match. CDR3 in DNA: TGTGCCAGTAGTATGGGCTGGACAGGGGACCACGAGCAGTACTTC. It yields the protein CASSMGWTGDHEQYF.